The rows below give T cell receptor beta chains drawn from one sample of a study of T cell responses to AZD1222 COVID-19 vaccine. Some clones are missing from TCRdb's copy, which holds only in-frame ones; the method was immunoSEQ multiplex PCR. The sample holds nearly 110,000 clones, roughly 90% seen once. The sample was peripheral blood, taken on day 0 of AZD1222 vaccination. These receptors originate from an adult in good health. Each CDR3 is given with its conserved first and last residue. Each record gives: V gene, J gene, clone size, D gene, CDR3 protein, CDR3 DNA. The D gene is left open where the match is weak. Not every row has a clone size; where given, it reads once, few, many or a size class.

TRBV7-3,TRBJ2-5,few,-,CASRVIAQETQYF,TGTGCCAGTAGGGTTATTGCGCAAGAGACCCAGTACTTC
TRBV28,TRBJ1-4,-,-,CASSPPRGNEKLFF,TGTGCCAGCAGCCCACCCAGGGGTAATGAAAAACTGTTTTTT
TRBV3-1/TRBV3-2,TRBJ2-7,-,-,CASSQVPGNSYEQYF,TGTGCCAGCAGCCAAGTCCCGGGGAACTCCTACGAGCAGTACTTC
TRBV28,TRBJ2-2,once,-,CASSLGGRIVGELFF,TGTGCCAGCAGTTTAGGGGGGAGGATTGTCGGGGAGCTGTTTTTT
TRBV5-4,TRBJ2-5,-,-,CASSLDRGRGKETQYF,TGTGCCAGCAGCTTAGACCGGGGCAGGGGTAAAGAGACCCAGTACTTC
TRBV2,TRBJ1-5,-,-,CASSGGGSNQPQHF,TGTGCCAGCAGTGGAGGGGGTAGCAATCAGCCCCAGCATTTT
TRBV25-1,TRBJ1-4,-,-,CASKATATNEKLFF,TGTGCCAGCAAGGCAACAGCAACTAATGAAAAACTGTTTTTT
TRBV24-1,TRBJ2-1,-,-,CATSDLPQAGMMNEQFF,TGTGCCACCAGTGATTTGCCCCAGGCAGGGATGATGAATGAGCAGTTCTTC
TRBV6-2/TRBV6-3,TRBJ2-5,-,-,CASSYGKETQYF,TGTGCCAGCAGTTACGGAAAAGAGACCCAGTACTTC
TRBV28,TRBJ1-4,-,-,CASSLGGDNEKLFF,TGTGCCAGCAGTTTAGGCGGGGATAATGAAAAACTGTTTTTT
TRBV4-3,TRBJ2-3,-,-,CASSQDLPDTQYF,TGCGCCAGCAGCCAAGATTTACCAGATACGCAGTATTTT
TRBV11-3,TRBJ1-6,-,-,CASNGYNSPLHF,TGTGCCAGCAACGGTTATAATTCACCCCTCCACTTT
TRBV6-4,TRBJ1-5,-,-,CASSEGANQPQHF,TGTGCCAGCAGCGAAGGGGCCAATCAGCCCCAGCATTTT
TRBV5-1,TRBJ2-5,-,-,CASSPGGYQETQYF,TGCGCCAGCAGCCCTGGGGGGTACCAAGAGACCCAGTACTTC
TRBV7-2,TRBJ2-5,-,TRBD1,CASSPGTGTRGQETQYF,TGTGCCAGCAGCCCTGGGACAGGCACGCGCGGGCAAGAGACCCAGTACTTC
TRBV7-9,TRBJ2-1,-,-,CASSKPVVNEQFF,TGTGCCAGCAGCAAGCCTGTGGTGAATGAGCAGTTCTTC
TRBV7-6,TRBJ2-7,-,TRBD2,CASSLGVGTSGRAGEQYF,TGTGCCAGCAGCTTGGGGGTCGGGACTAGCGGGAGGGCCGGCGAGCAGTACTTC
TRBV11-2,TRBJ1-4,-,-,CASSLGGAINEKLFF,TGTGCCAGCAGCTTGGGGGGAGCTATTAATGAAAAACTGTTTTTT
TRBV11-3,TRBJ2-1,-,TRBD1,CASSPTGLDNEQFF,TGTGCCAGCAGCCCGACAGGGCTTGACAATGAGCAGTTCTTC
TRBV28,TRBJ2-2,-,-,CASEWPGTGELFF,TGTGCCAGCGAGTGGCCGGGGACCGGGGAGCTGTTTTTT
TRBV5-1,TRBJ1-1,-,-,CASSPPGEETEAFF,TGCGCCAGCAGCCCCCCGGGGGAGGAAACTGAAGCTTTCTTT
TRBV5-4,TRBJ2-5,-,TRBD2,CASSRTSEGTQYF,TGTGCCAGCAGCCGGACTAGCGAGGGGACCCAGTACTTC
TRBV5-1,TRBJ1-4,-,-,CASSLGQFNEKLFF,TGCGCCAGCAGCTTGGGACAGTTTAATGAAAAACTGTTTTTT
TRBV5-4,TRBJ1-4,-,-,CASSLEGRNNEKLFF,TGTGCCAGCAGCTTAGAGGGCAGAAATAATGAAAAACTGTTTTTT
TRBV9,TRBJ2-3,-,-,CASSPQKGGHFTDTQYF,TGTGCCAGCAGCCCCCAAAAGGGAGGACACTTCACAGATACGCAGTATTTT
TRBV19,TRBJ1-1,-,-,CASSTSQNTEAFF,TGTGCCAGTAGTACATCACAGAACACTGAAGCTTTCTTT
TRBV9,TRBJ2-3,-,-,CASSVGWESDTQYF,TGTGCCAGCAGCGTAGGATGGGAGTCAGATACGCAGTATTTT
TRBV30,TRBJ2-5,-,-,CAWSVGLRRGQETQYF,TGTGCCTGGAGTGTGGGACTCCGGAGGGGTCAAGAGACCCAGTACTTC
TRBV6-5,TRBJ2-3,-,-,CASSYVQGGGDTQYF,TGTGCCAGCAGTTACGTCCAGGGGGGAGGGGATACGCAGTATTTT
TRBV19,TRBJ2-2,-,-,CASSSPTGGNTGELFF,TGTGCCAGTAGCTCGCCCACCGGAGGTAACACCGGGGAGCTGTTTTTT
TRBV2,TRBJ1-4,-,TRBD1,CASSGISGVGTGRDRAHREKRLFF,TGTGCCAGCAGTGGAATATCAGGGGTTGGGACAGGGAGGGATCGGGCCCACCGAGAAAAGAGACTGTTTTTT
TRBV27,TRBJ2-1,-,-,CASRSFREHEQFF,TGTGCCAGCAGATCTTTCAGGGAACATGAGCAGTTCTTC
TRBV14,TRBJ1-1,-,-,CASAQGLLNTEAFF,TGTGCCAGCGCGCAAGGACTGTTGAACACTGAAGCTTTCTTT
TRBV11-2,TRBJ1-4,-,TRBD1,CASSSQGDEKLFF,TGTGCCAGCAGCTCACAGGGGGATGAAAAACTGTTTTTT
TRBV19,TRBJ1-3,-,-,CASSQPRGPGNTIYF,TGTGCCAGTAGTCAACCCCGGGGGCCTGGAAACACCATATATTTT
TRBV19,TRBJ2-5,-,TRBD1,CASSPGTGSETQYF,TGTGCCAGTAGTCCCGGGACAGGTTCAGAGACCCAGTACTTC
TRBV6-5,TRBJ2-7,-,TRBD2,CASLASGRFEQYF,TGTGCCAGCCTGGCTAGCGGGAGATTCGAGCAGTACTTC
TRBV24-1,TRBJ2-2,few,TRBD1,CATSRGQGAFLIGGELFF,TGTGCCACCAGTCGAGGACAGGGGGCGTTCTTAATAGGCGGGGAGCTGTTTTTT
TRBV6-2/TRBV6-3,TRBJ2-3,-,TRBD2,CASSYGTSSIDTQYF,TGTGCCAGCAGTTACGGGACTAGCTCGATAGATACGCAGTATTTT
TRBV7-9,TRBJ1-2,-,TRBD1,CASSSARDRDYGYTF,TGTGCCAGCAGCTCGGCCCGGGACAGGGACTATGGCTACACCTTC
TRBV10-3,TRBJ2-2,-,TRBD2,CATGGGSENTGELFF,TGTGCCACCGGGGGGGGGTCCGAGAACACCGGGGAGCTGTTTTTT
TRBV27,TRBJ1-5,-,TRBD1,CASSSTDRGANQPQHF,TGTGCCAGCAGTAGTACCGACAGGGGCGCCAATCAGCCCCAGCATTTT
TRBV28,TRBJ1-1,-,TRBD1,CASTPEGALNTEAFF,TGTGCCAGCACCCCGGAGGGGGCCCTGAACACTGAAGCTTTCTTT
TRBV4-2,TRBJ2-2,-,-,CASSPVAGSSTGELFF,TGTGCCAGCAGCCCCGTGGCGGGGAGTTCAACCGGGGAGCTGTTTTTT
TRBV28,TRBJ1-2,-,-,CASSFVRGDGYTF,TGTGCCAGCAGTTTTGTCCGGGGGGATGGCTACACCTTC
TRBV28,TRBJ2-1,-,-,CASSPRDWINEQFF,TGTGCCAGCAGTCCCCGGGACTGGATTAATGAGCAGTTCTTC
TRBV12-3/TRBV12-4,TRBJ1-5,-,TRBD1,CASKQGAEQPQHF,TGTGCCAGTAAACAGGGGGCAGAACAGCCCCAGCATTTT
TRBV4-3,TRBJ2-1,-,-,CASSQDLAGHNEQFF,TGCGCCAGCAGCCAAGATCTGGCGGGTCACAATGAGCAGTTCTTC
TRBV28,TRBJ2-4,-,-,CASSFQASGIAKNIQYF,TGTGCCAGCAGTTTTCAAGCCTCAGGGATAGCCAAAAACATTCAGTACTTC
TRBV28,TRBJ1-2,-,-,CASSKPRYGYTF,TGTGCCAGCAGCAAGCCACGGTATGGCTACACCTTC
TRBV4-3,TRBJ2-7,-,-,CASSPTQGLYEQYF,TGCGCCAGCAGCCCCACCCAAGGGCTCTACGAGCAGTACTTC
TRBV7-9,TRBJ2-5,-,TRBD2,CASSFRRGGSQETQYF,TGTGCCAGCAGCTTCAGGCGGGGGGGCAGCCAAGAGACCCAGTACTTC
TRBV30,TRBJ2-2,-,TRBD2,CAWNPAQTSGLEGHRGAVF,TGTGCCTGGAATCCCGCCCAGACTAGCGGGCTGGAGGGTCACCGGGGAGCTGTTTTT
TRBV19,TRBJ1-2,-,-,CASSLRRFGYGYTF,TGTGCCAGCTCACTACGGCGATTCGGTTATGGCTACACCTTC